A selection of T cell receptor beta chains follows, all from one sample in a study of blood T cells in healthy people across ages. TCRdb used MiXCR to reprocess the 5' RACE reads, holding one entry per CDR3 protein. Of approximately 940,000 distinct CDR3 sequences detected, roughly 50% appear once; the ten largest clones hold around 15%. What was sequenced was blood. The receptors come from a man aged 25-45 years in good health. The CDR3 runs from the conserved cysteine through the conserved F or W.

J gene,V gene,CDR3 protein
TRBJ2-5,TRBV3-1,CASSQLGQETQYF
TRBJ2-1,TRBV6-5,CASSYAAGGPNEQFF
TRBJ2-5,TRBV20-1,CSAHSRSKEIQYF
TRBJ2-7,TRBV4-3,CASSQGFDSYEQYF
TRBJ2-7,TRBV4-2,CASSREAGYEQYF
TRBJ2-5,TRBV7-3,CASSPTGLAEETQYF
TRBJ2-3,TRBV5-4,CASSPKELAGADTQYF
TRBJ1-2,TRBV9,CASSSEGAARGYTF
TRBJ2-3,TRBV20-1,CSARGSGGADTQYF
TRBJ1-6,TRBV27,CASSLFRGQGSEYKNSPLHF
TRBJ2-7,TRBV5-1,CASSPGGDYEQYF
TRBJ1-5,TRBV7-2,CASSLKKVGNQPQHF
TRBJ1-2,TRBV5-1,CASSLVEGGYTF
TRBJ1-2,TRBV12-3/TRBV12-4,CASRGTDYYGYTF
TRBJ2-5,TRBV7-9,CASRPRTGAETQYF
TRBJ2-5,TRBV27,CASTGPDRETQYF
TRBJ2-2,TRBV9,CASSVGLATSGELFF
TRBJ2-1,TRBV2,CASRALAGVYNEQFF
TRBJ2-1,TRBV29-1,CSVARSLSGSSYNEQFF
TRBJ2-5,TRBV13,CASGKAGGKNEQYF
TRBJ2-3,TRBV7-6,CASSLGTGDRDTQYF
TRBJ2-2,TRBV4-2,CASSHPGLAGAGELFF
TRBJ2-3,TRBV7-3,CASSLRLAGLTDTQYF
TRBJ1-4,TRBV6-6,CASSSQGNEKLFF
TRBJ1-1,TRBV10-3,CAISESSMNTEAFF